Below are 8 T cell receptor beta chains sequenced from a single sample in a study of blood T cell repertoires in COVID-19. The repertoire was sequenced with immunoSEQ multiplex PCR; TCRdb's copy has only in-frame clones and lacks some. Of 50,000 to 65,000 clones in the sample, over 75% were seen once. Sequenced: peripheral blood. Receptors originate from a man in his forties or fifties with active COVID-19.

J is TRBJ2-2 and V is TRBV4-2, with TRBD2 identical over 7 bases. Germline assignment: CDR1 LGHNA and CDR2 YNFKEQ. CDR3 length equals 16 residues. Trimming cost V 0 bases and J 6 bases; bases outside gene matches: 7. The chain's CDR3 is CASSQDWTRRAGELFF. Written as DNA, the CDR3 is TGTGCCAGCAGCCAAGACTGGACTAGGAGAGCCGGGGAGCTGTTTTTT.

A remark on this clone: At one boundary the junction diverges from the germline segment, which might be a read error. V is TRBV12-5 and J is TRBJ2-3; 10 nucleotides agree with TRBD2. Germline CDR1 LGHNT, CDR2 FRNRAP. The CDR3 sequence is 16 residues long. CDR3 DNA: TGTGCTAGTGGGTTGGGGCTAGCGGGGGTAACAGATACGCAGTATTTT. Amino acid sequence: CASGLGLAGVTDTQYF.

Points on this clone: One end of the junction fails to match germline, which may point to a read error. This chain joins TRBV19 and TRBJ1-4, with D possibly TRBD1 on 5 matching bases. Germline values: CDR1 LNHDA, CDR2 SQIVND (reference sequence). This CDR3 comprises 14 residues. The CDR3 loop is CASRTRATNEKLFF. The CDR3 DNA is TGTGCCAGCCGAACCAGGGCAACAAATGAAAAACTGTTTTTT.

The chain has TRBV2 and TRBJ2-5; D gene uncertain. CDR1 and CDR2 from the germline V gene are SNHLY and FYNNEI. CDR3 length: 14 amino acids. V was clipped by 6 bases and J by 4 bases, with 15 bases between them. The CDR3: CASSWAPTIETQYF. The CDR3 DNA is TGTGCCAGCAGCTGGGCACCAACAATAGAGACCCAGTACTTC.

This CDR3 is CASSLGDRATEAFF. CDR3 in DNA: TGTGCCAGCAGTTTGGGCGACAGGGCAACTGAAGCTTTCTTT. The chain links TRBV6-6 to TRBJ1-1; 7 positions agree with TRBD1. V shed 4 bases and J 5 bases; nucleotides not matched to a gene: 7. There are 14 residues in the CDR3. Germline V lookup: CDR1 MNHNY, CDR2 SVGAGI (reference sequence).

V gene TRBV30 combines with J gene TRBJ1-2; D not certain. The germline V gene has CDR1 GTSNPN and CDR2 SVGIG (reference sequence). Deletions cut 8 bases from V and 0 bases from J, with 16 bases between. This CDR3 spans 14 amino acids. In nucleotides, the CDR3 is TGTGCCCGAAAATCCCCGGGAGCTAACTATGGCTACACCTTC. This sequence encodes CARKSPGANYGYTF.

The rearrangement joins TRBV20-1 to TRBJ2-4; maybe TRBD2 (6 bases). V lost 3 bases and J 1 base, leaving 7 bases between the germline ends. CDR1 is DFQATT, CDR2 SNEGSKA, per germline (reference sequence). The CDR3 is made up of 13 amino acids. For the CDR3, the DNA is TGCAGTGCTAGTCGGGGGGCCAAAAACATTCAGTACTTC. Residues: CSASRGAKNIQYF.

The V and J genes are TRBV7-9 and TRBJ1-1; D is ambiguous. With 8 bases removed from V and 4 bases from J, the gap between germline ends came to 20 bases. From germline, CDR1 is SEHNR and CDR2 FQNEAQ (reference sequence). The CDR3 spans 15 residues. CDR3 loop: CASRNNNLAGTEAFF. The CDR3 DNA is TGTGCCAGCCGCAACAACAACCTCGCGGGCACTGAAGCTTTCTTT.